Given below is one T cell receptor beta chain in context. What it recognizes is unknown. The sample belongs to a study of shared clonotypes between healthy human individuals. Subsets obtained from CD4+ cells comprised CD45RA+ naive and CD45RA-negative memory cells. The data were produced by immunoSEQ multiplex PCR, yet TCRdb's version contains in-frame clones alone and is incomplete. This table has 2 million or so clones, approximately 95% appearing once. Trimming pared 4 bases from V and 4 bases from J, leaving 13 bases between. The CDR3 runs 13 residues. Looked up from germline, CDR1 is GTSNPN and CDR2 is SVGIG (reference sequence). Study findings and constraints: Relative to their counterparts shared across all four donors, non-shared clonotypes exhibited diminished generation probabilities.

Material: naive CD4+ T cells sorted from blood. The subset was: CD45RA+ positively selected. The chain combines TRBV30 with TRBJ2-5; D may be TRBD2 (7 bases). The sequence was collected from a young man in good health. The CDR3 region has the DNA TGTGCCTGGACCGGGGGAGGGGGAGAGACCCAGTACTTC. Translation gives CAWTGGGGETQYF.